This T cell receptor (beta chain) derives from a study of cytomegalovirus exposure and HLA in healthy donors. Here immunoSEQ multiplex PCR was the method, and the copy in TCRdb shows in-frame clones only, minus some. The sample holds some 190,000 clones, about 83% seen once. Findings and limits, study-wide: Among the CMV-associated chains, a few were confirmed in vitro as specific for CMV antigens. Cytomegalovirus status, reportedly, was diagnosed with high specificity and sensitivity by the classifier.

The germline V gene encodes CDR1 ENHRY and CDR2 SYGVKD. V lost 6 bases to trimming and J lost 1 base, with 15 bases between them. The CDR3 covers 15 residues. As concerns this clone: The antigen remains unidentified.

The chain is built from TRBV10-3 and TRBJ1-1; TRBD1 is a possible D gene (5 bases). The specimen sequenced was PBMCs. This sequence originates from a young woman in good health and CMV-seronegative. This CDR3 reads CAISEGRTQNTEAFF. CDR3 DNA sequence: TGTGCCATCAGCGAGGGACGGACTCAGAACACTGAAGCTTTCTTT.